A single TCR beta chain is shown here with its context. Its antigen is undetermined. Alongside a J-beta primer mix, a sample-barcoded 5' primer served in a second PCR lasting roughly 7 to 11 cycles. Using its own MiXCR run on the 5' RACE reads, TCRdb lists one record per CDR3 protein. The data show around 1.5 million distinct CDR3 sequences, with roughly 60% seen just once and approximately 7% held by the top ten. CDR1 and CDR2 (germline): DFQATT, SNEGSKA (reference sequence). J lost 0 bases, V lost 0 bases, and 6 bases had no gene match. This CDR3 is 17 amino acids long. This sample stems from a study of blood T cells in healthy people across ages. Study-wide points: PBMCs were not sorted, which prevented a conclusive comparison of naive versus antigen-experienced cells. Long-lived donors exceeded aged donors in naive CD4+ cells and diversity.

Extracted total RNA amounted to at least 6 micrograms for each sample. The chain is built from TRBV20-1 and TRBJ2-1, with 9 bases lining up with TRBD2. The sample taken for sequencing was blood. This receptor was taken from a man aged 18 to 29 in good health. The DNA for the CDR3 is TGCAGTGCTAGAGACCCCTCGACTAGCGGCTCCTACAATGAGCAGTTCTTC. Protein product: CSARDPSTSGSYNEQFF.